A single sample gave rise to the 18 T cell receptor beta chains below, sequenced in a study of monozygotic twins with inflammatory bowel disease (dated by TCRdb to between 2017 and 2020). The library was made by 5' RACE. The reads were generated on an Illumina HiSeq 2500. One entry per CDR3 protein sequence results from the TCRdb reprocessing of the reads, with DNA left out. This sample's table carries 400,000 to 500,000 distinct CDR3 sequences. Roughly 2.5% of the sample rests with the top ten. Input material: blood. Source of these receptors: a human donor with ulcerative colitis or Crohn's disease, or a healthy co-twin of an affected twin (not recorded which).

V gene TRBV20-1 combines with J gene TRBJ2-7. This CDR3 contains 12 residues. From germline, CDR1 is DFQATT and CDR2 SNEGSKA (reference sequence). CDR3 sequence: CSAAESHYEQYF.

The chain joins TRBV28 to TRBJ2-7; lacking DNA, the TRBD1 call made by TCRdb goes unchecked. This CDR3 comprises 15 residues. Germline CDR1 reads MDHEN; CDR2 reads SYDVKM. The CDR3: CASSPPGGTGGEQYF. Full variable domain (remainder filled in from reference TRBV28 and TRBJ2-7): DVKVTQSSRYLVKRTGEKVFLECVQDMDHENMFWYRQDPGLGLRLIYFSYDVKMKEKGDIPEGYSVSREKKERFSLILESASTNQTSMYLCASSPPGGTGGEQYFGPGTRLTVT.

The V gene is TRBV3-1, the J gene TRBJ2-5. CDR3 size: 13 residues. CDR1 is LGHDT, CDR2 YNNKEL, per germline (reference sequence). The CDR3 reads CASSQKMQETQYF.

The V gene is TRBV3-1, the J gene TRBJ1-5; TCRdb selects TRBD1, and the lack of DNA leaves this call unchecked. The CDR3 totals 15 residues. Per germline, CDR1 LGHDT and CDR2 YNNKEL (reference sequence). The CDR3 spells CASSVTAQGHQPQHF.

The genes are TRBV7-9 and TRBJ2-1; checking the TCRdb D call of TRBD1 is not possible without DNA. Per germline, CDR1 SEHNR and CDR2 FQNEAQ (reference sequence). The CDR3 covers 15 residues. The CDR3 is CASRSGQDLYNEQFF.

The V gene is TRBV19, the J gene TRBJ2-2. Germline-derived CDR1 and CDR2 are LNHDA and SQIVND (reference sequence). The CDR3 runs to 17 residues. The CDR3 here is CASSTRSATKNTGELFF. The whole variable domain, filled in from reference TRBV19 and TRBJ2-2, reads DGGITQSPKYLFRKEGQNVTLSCEQNLNHDAMYWYRQDPGQGLRLIYYSQIVNDFQKGDIAEGYSVSREKKESFPLTVTSAQKNPTAFYLCASSTRSATKNTGELFFGEGSRLTVL.

This chain connects TRBV2 to TRBJ1-5; TCRdb picks TRBD1, but there is no DNA to check that call. Germline loops: CDR1 SNHLY, CDR2 FYNNEI. CDR3 length: 15 residues. Here the CDR3 reads CASSLSQGGRSTQHF.

J is TRBJ1-5 and V is TRBV7-2. Germline CDR1 and CDR2: SGHTA and FQGNSA. This CDR3 region has 13 residues. The CDR3 sequence: CASSLGSQEPQHF.

The CDR3: CASSVGRGRNTEAFF. The V call is TRBV9, the J call TRBJ1-1. This CDR3 is built from 15 residues. The germline gives CDR1 SGDLS, CDR2 YYNGEE.

The chain links TRBV5-1 to TRBJ1-2; TCRdb lists TRBD1, though no DNA is available to test this call. Germline lookup yields CDR1 SGHRS and CDR2 YFSETQ. The CDR3 has 15 residues. The CDR3 spells CASSLGPGANYGYTF.

This chain uses TRBV7-9 with TRBJ1-2; TCRdb selects TRBD1, and the lack of DNA leaves this call unchecked. This CDR3 comprises 15 residues. The germline V gene has CDR1 SEHNR and CDR2 FQNEAQ (reference sequence). CDR3 sequence: CASSTRQGANYGYTF.

V and J are TRBV10-3 and TRBJ2-2. This CDR3 has 13 residues. The V gene's germline CDR1 is ENHRY and CDR2 SYGVKD. The CDR3 here is CAINSVLTGELFF.

V is TRBV20-1 and J is TRBJ2-7; the D call from TCRdb, TRBD1, cannot be confirmed without DNA. The CDR3 covers 13 residues. In germline, CDR1 is DFQATT, CDR2 SNEGSKA (reference sequence). CDR3 protein: CSAPGTNSYEQYF.

V and J are TRBV9 and TRBJ2-1. The CDR3 loop spans 13 amino acids. Germline V gene sequence: CDR1 SGDLS, CDR2 YYNGEE. The CDR3: CASSVGFRNEQFF.

The chain carries TRBV12-3 or TRBV12-4 and TRBJ2-2; TCRdb's D call of TRBD2 is untestable without DNA. The CDR3 is 18 amino acids. CDR3 sequence reads: CASTRFFGARENTGEPFF.

This sequence joins TRBV7-2 and TRBJ2-7. From germline, CDR1 is SGHTA and CDR2 FQGNSA. This CDR3 is 13 amino acids long. The CDR3 is CASSFRQDYEQYF.

The chain employs TRBV3-1 and TRBJ1-4; TCRdb's D call, TRBD1, is unchecked because there is no DNA. CDR3 size: 16 residues. Germline V gene sequence: CDR1 LGHDT, CDR2 YNNKEL (reference sequence). CDR3 sequence reads: CASSHPTGGANEKLFF.

This chain connects TRBV29-1 to TRBJ1-1; TCRdb's assignment of TRBD1 cannot be checked, as there is no DNA. The CDR3 has 11 residues. Germline CDR1 and CDR2: SQVTM and ANQGSEA. CDR3 amino acids: CSAGGAGEAFF.